The TCR beta chain described here comes from a study of early T cells in non-severe SARS-CoV-2 infection. This clonotype came up many times. MiXCR, applied by TCRdb to the 5' RACE reads, yields one record per CDR3 protein. Of under 50,000 distinct CDR3 sequences in the sample, around 5.6% are singletons; the top ten hold approximately 4.1%. Trimming stripped 4 bases from V and 5 bases from J, with 14 bases between. In germline, CDR1 is SGDLS, CDR2 YYNGEE. The CDR3 consists of 14 residues. The sequence was collected from an adult who was a healthcare worker with PCR-confirmed SARS-CoV-2 infection or an uninfected control (not recorded which). The chain joins TRBV9 to TRBJ2-3; the D is unclear. The sequenced sample was whole blood. CDR3 residues: CASSSVGNQDTQYF. The DNA of the CDR3 is TGTGCCAGCAGCTCAGTGGGCAATCAAGATACGCAGTATTTT.